The entry below describes one TCR beta chain. This clonotype was seen ten or more times. No antigen is known for it. Base qualities are not provided; no much larger clone lies one nucleotide away. The CDR3 runs 13 amino acids, cysteine and phenylalanine included. The read is trimmed to its CDR3 DNA, 39 bases read in frame from base 1. The germline V gene provides CDR1 SQVTM and CDR2 ANQGSEA. V loses 5 bases, J loses 0 bases, and the germline ends lie 8 bases apart. The sample belongs to a study of T cells in Graves' hyperthyroidism and ophthalmopathy (dated by TCRdb to about 2019). About the investigation overall: Peripheral blood was collected at initial diagnosis, before any treatment. A discovery cohort of around 98 patients, 43 with Graves' ophthalmopathy and fewer than 65 with stable Graves' hyperthyroidism, was used to find distinguishing TCR V-J signatures. Prospective prediction of ophthalmopathy was tested in an independent validation cohort of some 19 hyperthyroidism patients and approximately 17 patients who later progressed to ophthalmopathy. The roughly 100 discovery patients were divided at random into training and test sets in a 7:3 ratio. In several Graves' hyperthyroidism patients, the study also compared T-cell repertoires from thyroid tissue with T-cell repertoires from blood. Once sampling was done, hyperthyroidism patients were given methimazole at a starting dose of 30 mg daily, whereas ophthalmopathy patients were given high-dose intravenous methylprednisolone. The paper reports TCR Vbeta CDR3 sequencing of roughly 140 peripheral blood samples: under 45 ophthalmopathy, under 80 hyperthyroidism and 17 progressor patients. The full study reports these points: Most expanded thyroid clonotypes (frequency above 0.001) were also found in blood, which suggests that blood repertoires may mirror thyroid immune responses. In validation, progression to ophthalmopathy was predicted by the model with around 70% sensitivity and approximately 78% specificity, a median of around 5.9 months before onset. Sample size was not statistically predetermined, and investigators were not blinded to group allocation. A model built on a 13 V-J signature distinguished ophthalmopathy from stable hyperthyroidism, reaching roughly 88% sensitivity and under 84% specificity in cross-validation and 80%/75% in testing.

Stable Graves' hyperthyroidism was defined as the absence of progression to ophthalmopathy over 18 months of follow-up. The hyperthyroidism patients were between 18 and 65 years old and newly diagnosed, with a disease duration of less than 2 months. Patients with uncontrolled infections, other autoimmune diseases, pregnancy or lactation were excluded. Diagnoses were established on the basis of clinical symptoms, serum thyroxine and TRAb, thyroid ultrasound, and orbital computed tomography. Ficoll-Paque density gradient centrifugation was used to isolate PBMCs from 10 ml of fresh peripheral blood. Total RNA was extracted using Trizol reagent, and RNA quality was assessed on an Agilent 2100 Bioanalyzer. The TCR beta CDR3 regions were amplified from RNA transcripts. A first-round RT-PCR of the TCR CDR3 used the HTBI primer set with the Qiagen OneStep RT-PCR kit. Libraries were constructed in a second round of multiplex PCR, after which size selection and purification were carried out. The libraries were sequenced on an Illumina HiSeq2000 using paired-end 100 bp reads. Under the source paper's analysis protocol: SOAPnuke was used to process the raw data, with reads discarded if the reads contained adapters or uncalled bases, had a mean Phred below 15, or lacked an exact constant-primer or identifier match. COPE v1.2.5 was used to merge the high-quality paired reads, and each unique nucleotide sequence was defined as a clonotype. MiTCR v1.1 was used to align clonotypes to the IMGT TRBV, TRBD and TRBJ reference segments. The analysis included only V-J combinations with a frequency above 0.0001, which together covered more than 99% of the repertoires. A TCS score was defined as the ratio between F50 (clonal expansion) and ExV (chaos), using BLOSUM62-based TCRdist between CDR3 peptides within each V-J. Welch's t-statistics and random forest reduced some 510 V-J features to roughly 13, which were used in a naive Bayes classifier (R e1071). TCRdb took the public reads, trimmed them with fastp at Q25, ran MiXCR for clone calling and kept in-frame beta chains. Every distinct CDR3 protein forms one entry, paired with its most common genes and DNA. These V and J calls rely on TCRdb rather than the paper's analysis. Within this sample are approximately 640,000 distinct CDR3 sequences, with around 15% of them counted one time only. Together, the top ten hold around 4% of the sample.

Sequenced sample: blood. This clonotype originated in a woman in her 30s with Graves' hyperthyroidism. The chain joins TRBV29-1 to TRBJ2-1; the D gene is not confidently resolved. In nucleotides, the sequence is TGCAGCGTTAGGGTACCCTCCTACAATGAGCAGTTCTTC. It codes for CSVRVPSYNEQFF.